The 29 T cell receptor beta chains below were found in one sample sequenced in a study of early T cells in non-severe SARS-CoV-2 infection. One entry per CDR3 protein, called by TCRdb with MiXCR from the 5' RACE reads. Of some 40,000 distinct CDR3 sequences in the sample, 12% were seen once. The sequenced sample was whole blood. These receptors came from an adult who was a healthcare worker with PCR-confirmed SARS-CoV-2 infection or an uninfected control (not recorded which).

This clonotype was picked up many times. The chain couples TRBV3-1 to TRBJ2-1; D is unclear. The CDR3 totals 12 residues. V lost 4 bases and J 8 bases, leaving 9 bases between the germline ends. Germline V lookup: CDR1 LGHDT, CDR2 YNNKEL (reference sequence). CDR3 in amino acids: CASSPSGYEQFF. CDR3 coding DNA: TGTGCCAGCAGCCCCTCGGGCTATGAGCAGTTCTTC.

This clonotype was seen only a few times. The rearrangement joins TRBV29-1 to TRBJ1-1, with a tentative D call TRBD1 (6 bases). This CDR3 comprises 13 residues. Germline CDR1 and CDR2: SQVTM and ANQGSEA. Between the trimmed V and J ends, which lost 7 bases and 0 bases, there was a span of 12 bases. CDR3 sequence (DNA): TGCAGCGCTCCGGGACAATTGAACACTGAAGCTTTCTTT. Encoded protein: CSAPGQLNTEAFF.

Many counts were recorded for this clonotype. The V call is TRBV5-1, the J call TRBJ2-2; D possibly matches TRBD1 or TRBD2 (5 bases each). Germline CDR1 is SGHRS and CDR2 is YFSETQ. This CDR3 region has 15 residues. The V and J ends lost 7 bases and 6 bases respectively, with 19 bases between them. CDR3 sequence (DNA): TGCGCCAGCGTCTCCGGGACCCCATCGGCCGGGGAGCTGTTTTTT. Amino acid sequence: CASVSGTPSAGELFF.

This chain connects TRBV7-9 to TRBJ2-1; D perhaps matches TRBD2 (7 bases). There are 19 residues in the CDR3. The V and J ends lost 7 bases and 1 base respectively, with 26 bases between them. Germline loops: CDR1 SEHNR, CDR2 FQNEAQ (reference sequence). CDR3 protein: CASTRHLTSDRQSYNEQFF. The CDR3 DNA sequence: TGTGCCAGCACCCGACATCTTACTAGCGACAGGCAGTCCTACAATGAGCAGTTCTTC.

The table lists this clonotype with many counts. CDR3 protein: CASSIARGGNYEQYF. CDR3 sequence (DNA): TGTGCCAGTAGTATAGCCCGAGGGGGAAACTACGAGCAGTACTTC. This sequence joins TRBV19 and TRBJ2-7; D possibly corresponds to TRBD1 (6 bases). The CDR3 has 15 amino acids. V was clipped by 1 base and J by 3 bases, with 13 bases between them. Germline V gives CDR1 LNHDA, CDR2 SQIVND (reference sequence).

The sample holds a few counts of this clonotype. V is TRBV27 and J is TRBJ2-1, with D uncertain. This CDR3 has 19 residues. V lost 8 bases, J lost 0 bases, and 26 bases lay in between. Germline V gene lookup returns CDR1 MNHEY and CDR2 SMNVEV (reference sequence). The CDR3 region is CASRSRTALYFSSYNEQFF. In DNA form, the CDR3 reads TGTGCCAGCCGGTCCCGGACCGCTCTTTATTTTAGCTCCTACAATGAGCAGTTCTTC.

This clonotype was seen ten or more times. The CDR3 region has the DNA TGCAGTGCTAGGATAAAAATAAGTCAGGGTCCCTGGTACAATGAGCAGTTCTTC. It yields the protein CSARIKISQGPWYNEQFF. The V and J genes are TRBV20-1 and TRBJ2-1; D is perhaps TRBD1 (5 bases). Germline V gene sequence: CDR1 DFQATT, CDR2 SNEGSKA (reference sequence). CDR3 length equals 18 residues. V was shortened by 3 bases and J by 4 bases, with 25 bases between the two germline ends.

CDR3 residues: CASSLVGGGQPQHF. CDR3 DNA: TGTGCCAGCAGTTTGGTAGGGGGCGGTCAGCCCCAGCATTTT. The chain couples TRBV27 to TRBJ1-5, with 7 positions matching TRBD1. The CDR3 is 14 amino acids. V trimming: 3 bases; J trimming: 6 bases; junction bases outside the gene matches: 5. Per the germline V gene, CDR1 is MNHEY and CDR2 is SMNVEV (reference sequence).

This clonotype was seen a few times. The chain recombines TRBV6-6 with TRBJ1-2; 9 bases agree with TRBD1. The CDR3 totals 15 residues. From germline, CDR1 is MNHNY and CDR2 SVGAGI (reference sequence). V was pared by 6 bases and J by 5 bases, with 10 bases of the junction left unmatched. CDR3 sequence: CASSWDRALTYGYTF. CDR3 sequence (DNA): TGTGCCAGCAGCTGGGACAGGGCGCTGACTTATGGCTACACCTTC.

This clonotype was counted a few times. The J gene is TRBJ2-1, the V gene TRBV11-1, with D unclear. CDR1 is SGHAT and CDR2 is FQDESV in the germline V gene (reference sequence). The CDR3 runs to 13 residues. V was cut by 4 bases and J by 3 bases, with 7 bases left in between. For the CDR3, the DNA is TGTGCCAGCAGCTCAAATGACTACAATGAGCAGTTCTTC. Amino acid sequence: CASSSNDYNEQFF.

This clonotype was seen only a few times. This chain links TRBV4-3 with TRBJ2-7; 9 bases match TRBD1. This CDR3 is 14 amino acids long. Germline V gene sequence: CDR1 LGHNA, CDR2 YSLEER. The trim removed 3 bases at V and 3 bases at J, leaving 3 bases unmatched. CDR3 coding DNA: TGCGCCAGCAGCCAGAACAGGGGGCTCTACGAGCAGTACTTC. Translating gives CASSQNRGLYEQYF.

This chain uses TRBV4-2 with TRBJ2-7; the D is unclear. Germline V gives CDR1 LGHNA, CDR2 YNFKEQ. This CDR3 has 14 residues. V was shortened by 7 bases and J by 3 bases, with 16 bases between the two germline ends. The DNA for the CDR3 is TGTGCCAGCATCGCAAACCTAGACTGCTACGAGCAGTACTTC. This gives the protein CASIANLDCYEQYF.

The rearrangement uses TRBV20-1 and TRBJ1-1; D not resolved. Per the germline V gene, CDR1 is DFQATT and CDR2 is SNEGSKA (reference sequence). CDR3 length equals 15 residues. V was clipped by 0 bases and J by 0 bases, with 11 bases between them. The CDR3 DNA follows: TGCAGTGCTAGAGATAAGGAGGGCCTGAACACTGAAGCTTTCTTT. Protein sequence: CSARDKEGLNTEAFF.

The table lists this clonotype with many counts. The chain couples TRBV29-1 to TRBJ2-7; TRBD2 aligns across 14 bases. V gave up 1 base and J gave up 9 bases; unmatched junction bases: 8. The CDR3 extends over 15 amino acids. Germline assignment: CDR1 SQVTM and CDR2 ANQGSEA. The CDR3 DNA is TGCAGCGTTGAAGTGCCGGGACTAGCGGGAGTAGGGCAGTACTTC. This gives the protein CSVEVPGLAGVGQYF.

This clonotype was counted a few times. The chain couples TRBV20-1 to TRBJ2-7; unclear D gene. This CDR3 is 12 amino acids long. V dropped 5 bases and J dropped 6 bases, with 14 bases sitting between them. The V gene's germline CDR1 is DFQATT and CDR2 SNEGSKA (reference sequence). The CDR3 is CSAVGPPGEQYF. CDR3 sequence (DNA): TGCAGTGCTGTCGGTCCCCCCGGCGAGCAGTACTTC.

This clonotype was observed a handful of times. V gene TRBV7-9 combines with J gene TRBJ2-7, with D perhaps matching TRBD1 or TRBD2 (7 bases each). From germline, CDR1 is SEHNR and CDR2 FQNEAQ (reference sequence). The CDR3 runs 15 residues. Trimming pared 4 bases from V and 3 bases from J, leaving 16 bases between. CDR3 in amino acids: CASSSERDRVYEQYF. CDR3 nucleotides: TGTGCCAGCAGCTCAGAGCGGGACAGAGTCTACGAGCAGTACTTC.

This clonotype was observed at least ten times. The rearrangement links TRBV20-1 to TRBJ2-7, with TRBD2 matching 10 bases. Germline V gene lookup returns CDR1 DFQATT and CDR2 SNEGSKA (reference sequence). The CDR3 totals 16 residues. J was trimmed by 7 bases and V by 0 bases; bases with no gene match: 12. The CDR3 protein is CSARDNILAGAGEQYF. The CDR3 DNA follows: TGCAGTGCTAGAGATAATATCCTAGCGGGGGCAGGTGAGCAGTACTTC.

This clonotype was recorded many times. The chain is built from TRBV25-1 and TRBJ1-1; D is perhaps TRBD1 (6 bases). The V and J ends lost 6 bases and 2 bases respectively, with 10 bases between them. The germline V gene encodes CDR1 MGHDK and CDR2 SYGVNS. The CDR3 has 13 amino acids. CDR3 residues: CASRGAANTEAFF. The CDR3 DNA follows: TGTGCCAGCAGGGGGGCGGCAAACACTGAAGCTTTCTTT. The full variable domain, completed using reference TRBV25-1 and TRBJ1-1, is EADIYQTPRYLVIGTGKKITLECSQTMGHDKMYWYQQDPGMELHLIHYSYGVNSTEKGDLSSESTVSRIRTEHFPLTLESARPSHTSQYLCASRGAANTEAFFGQGTRLTVV.

This clonotype was detected a few times. The chain combines TRBV20-1 with TRBJ2-3; the match to TRBD2 covers 8 bases. Germline V gene sequence: CDR1 DFQATT, CDR2 SNEGSKA (reference sequence). This CDR3 contains 15 residues. The V segment lost 4 bases and the J segment 6 bases; nucleotides outside the gene matches: 12. CDR3 protein: CSATPPGLVFDTQYF. The DNA for the CDR3 is TGCAGTGCTACCCCCCCGGGACTAGTATTTGATACGCAGTATTTT.

This clonotype has only a few counts. J is TRBJ2-2 and V is TRBV10-2, with D unresolved. The CDR3 runs to 10 residues. From germline, CDR1 is WSHSY and CDR2 SAAADI. Trimming took 6 bases from V and 7 from J, leaving 3 bases between them. The CDR3 DNA sequence: TGCGCCAGCAGCAACGGGGAGCTGTTTTTT. It codes for CASSNGELFF.

Points on this clonotype: A read error may produce the germline difference seen at one junction end. This sequence joins TRBV7-7 and TRBJ2-1, with D possibly matching TRBD2 (5 bases). Germline CDR1 is SSHAT and CDR2 is FNYEAQ (reference sequence). The length of the CDR3 is 15 residues. DNA for the CDR3: TGTGCTAGCAGCTTGGGAGCGAGCTCCTACAATGAGCAGTTCTTC. It is translated as CASSLGASSYNEQFF.

Worth noting for this clonotype: A read error may explain this, as a much larger clone is one base away. The V call is TRBV28, the J call TRBJ2-1, with a weak D call TRBD1 (6 bases). Trimming stripped 7 bases from V and 6 bases from J, with 13 bases between. The length of the CDR3 is 13 residues. Germline V gene data show CDR1 as MDHEN and CDR2 as SYDVKM. The CDR3 loop is CASMPGAFNEQFF. CDR3 sequence (DNA): TGTGCCAGCATGCCAGGGGCGTTCAATGAGCAGTTCTTC.

This clonotype was seen a handful of times. V usage is TRBV7-9 and J usage is TRBJ1-2; possibly TRBD1 for D (5 bases). The CDR3 extends over 13 amino acids. Trimming left V 6 bases short and J 7 bases short, with 15 bases between. From germline, CDR1 is SEHNR and CDR2 FQNEAQ (reference sequence). In DNA, the CDR3 is TGTGCCAGCAGGACTCAGACAGATCTTGGCTACACCTTC. Translating gives CASRTQTDLGYTF.

Ten or more counts support this clonotype. The chain employs TRBV6-6 and TRBJ2-2, with a weak D call TRBD1 (5 bases). Trimming stripped 0 bases from V and 5 bases from J, with 16 bases between. The CDR3 extends over 17 amino acids. Germline V gene data show CDR1 as MNHNY and CDR2 as SVGAGI (reference sequence). In nucleotides, the CDR3 is TGTGCCAGCAGTTACTCGATAGGGGTGCAGAAGACCGGGGAGCTGTTTTTT. This sequence encodes CASSYSIGVQKTGELFF.

This clonotype was found many times. This chain connects TRBV25-1 to TRBJ1-5, with 8 bases fitting TRBD1. The J segment lost 6 bases and the V segment lost 6 bases, leaving 7 bases of the junction unmatched. This CDR3 has 14 amino acids. Germline CDR1 MGHDK, CDR2 SYGVNS. The CDR3 DNA is TGTGCCAGCAGCGCAGGGGGCGATTTTCAGCCCCAGCATTTT. Protein: CASSAGGDFQPQHF.

The chain links TRBV7-3 to TRBJ1-1, with unresolved D. This CDR3 comprises 13 residues. Looked up from germline, CDR1 is SGHTA and CDR2 is FQGTGA. Trimming removed 5 bases at V and 5 bases at J, with 12 bases between. Here the CDR3 reads CASSEDGETEAFF. In nucleotides, the CDR3 is TGTGCCAGCAGCGAGGACGGGGAAACTGAAGCTTTCTTT. Looking up the rest from reference TRBV7-3 and TRBJ1-1 gives the full variable domain: GAGVSQTPSNKVTEKGKYVELRCDPISGHTALYWYRQSLGQGPEFLIYFQGTGAADDSGLPNDRFFAVRPEGSVSTLKIQRTERGDSAVYLCASSEDGETEAFFGQGTRLTVV.

This clonotype was recorded at least ten times. This chain links TRBV27 with TRBJ2-1; a possible D gene is TRBD2 (6 bases). Germline V gene data show CDR1 as MNHEY and CDR2 as SMNVEV (reference sequence). With 7 bases removed from V and 10 bases from J, the gap between germline ends came to 14 bases. The CDR3 runs 12 residues. CDR3 nucleotides: TGTGCCAGCAAGGCGGGGCTGCGAGAGCAGTTCTTC. Its translation: CASKAGLREQFF.

This clonotype appeared a few times. CDR3 protein: CSARDLAGLTQYF. The CDR3 DNA follows: TGCAGTGCTAGAGATCTAGCGGGGTTGACGCAGTATTTT. This chain uses TRBV20-1 with TRBJ2-3; 9 nucleotides match TRBD2. From germline, CDR1 is DFQATT and CDR2 SNEGSKA (reference sequence). The CDR3 has 13 residues. Losses at the gene ends were 0 bases for V and 9 bases for J; bases not matched to a gene: 4.

This clonotype showed up just a few times. V is TRBV11-2 and J is TRBJ1-4; D remains unclear. The CDR3 length is 15 residues. Looked up from germline, CDR1 is SGHAT and CDR2 is FQNNGV. With 0 bases removed from V and 8 bases from J, the gap between germline ends came to 13 bases. CDR3 in DNA: TGTGCCAGCAGCTTAGATCGGGCGACCCGAGAAAAACTGTTTTTT. Amino acid sequence: CASSLDRATREKLFF.